Here is one T cell receptor (beta chain) with its context. Its antigen specificity is not known. Per-base quality was not reported, and no clone a single base away is much larger than it. The data were obtained in a study of cytomegalovirus exposure and HLA in healthy donors (dated by TCRdb to 2017 to 2019). About the full investigation: In an earlier analysis of under 600 of the donors, roughly 300 Gb of sequence data and 120 million or so unique TCR beta sequences from 180 million or so T cells were reported. An earlier analysis of around 540 of the donors applied high-throughput TCR beta sequencing to assess whether each TCR beta V gene segment acted as functional or pseudogenic. A separate validation cohort of 100 to 150 different subjects was used in addition to the 666-subject first cohort. Five DR-DQ haplotypes were handled as single units for association and clustering because linkage in the cohort was strong. A later analysis re-analyzed previously published TCR beta repertoires from 660 or so donors and added high-resolution HLA genotyping to study TCR occurrence patterns. A later genetic analysis used genome-wide SNP genotypes for about three fifths of the 666 donors, treating that subset as a discovery cohort. Donor age, sex, ethnicity and CMV serostatus were compiled together with the repertoire data. Every repertoire in the discovery cohort had been generated on one and the same sequencing platform. Among the approximately 400 genotyped donors, approximately 76% belonged to the genetic ancestry cluster associated with self-reported Caucasian donors. HLA typing included class I and class II loci at four-digit resolution. The number of donors typed differed by locus, with 629-630 for A, B, C, DRB1 and DQB1, around 520 for DQA1, 606 for DPA1, and some 440 for DPB1. To predict cytomegalovirus infection status, the study combined high-throughput TCR immunosequencing, statistical association of individual TCRs with disease status, and machine learning. The aim of the study was to test whether cataloging public T cell receptors could identify signatures of past pathogen exposure. Using immunosequencing, the study profiled T cell repertoires from approximately 700 subjects and related those repertoires to cytomegalovirus serostatus. Rather than using new phenotypic data, the later analysis identified candidate immune exposures from TCR beta sequences and from how often those sequences occurred across donors. Among 398 genotyped donors of the cohort, an average of 235,054 unique TCR beta nucleotide sequences were sequenced per donor, around a sixth of them non-productive. Roughly 300 gigabases of sequencing data and around 80 million unique TCR sequences made up an early release that covered about 640 HLA-typed donors. Results and caveats for the whole study, not just this receptor: In the study, around 150 TCR beta chains were listed as associated with cytomegalovirus. A cluster of highly shared sequence variants was judged likely to represent a technical artifact of the sequencing pipeline. According to a later genetic analysis, donors in an Asian-associated ancestry cluster had fewer N-insertions in productive TCRs than the approximately 700-donor mean. According to a later analysis, TCR association rates differed among HLA loci, with DRB1 alleles showing the most associated TCRs and HLA-C alleles showing the fewest. A further reported finding was that TCR beta sequences accurately predicted the HLA-A and HLA-B alleles for most subjects in the first cohort. Because HLA typing was unavailable for some donors at each locus, only the typed subset was used in association tests. Sequencing depth was assumed to be roughly uniform across donors in the presence/absence analyses, though that assumption may not hold. Assigning TCR associations to individual alleles was difficult when HLA alleles, especially DR and DQ, strongly co-occurred. V-gene and J-gene trimming of TCR beta chains was associated with a missense DCLRE1C variant in a later genetic analysis, and the association was replicated in an independent cohort. Because counts were too low, 15 or so rarely observed V segments, including chromosome 9 orphons, were excluded from the earlier analysis of several hundred of the donors. According to the authors, the approach could potentially be generalized to other disease states and immunological phenotypes. Linkage disequilibrium might explain the correlated functional status among segregating V segments, but an unknown experimental factor could not be excluded. The only immune exposure information available for the cohort was CMV serostatus. Most CMV-associated TCR beta chains appeared to be HLA-restricted in a later analysis, and the HLA associations seemed to be driven largely by CMV exposure. In a later analysis, several top co-occurrence clusters were reported to appear linked to parvovirus B19, influenza, CMV and Epstein-Barr virus. Only TCR beta chains were sequenced in this cohort, and the absence of alpha or paired-chain data limited detectable features. Compared with equally common non-associated chains, HLA-associated TCR beta chains in a later analysis were more clonally expanded and had lower generation probabilities. A later analysis associated about 18,000 TCR beta sequences with specific HLA alleles at a false discovery rate of 0.05. While some public TCRs were present in many individuals, most TCR sequences turned up only very rarely across donors. A few of the identified cytomegalovirus-associated TCR beta chains were confirmed in vitro to be specific for cytomegalovirus antigens. An earlier analysis of 587 of the donors showed that most TCR beta V segments appeared in productive rearrangements either about 87% or about 30% of the time, which broadly matched IMGT annotations. The classifier was reported to diagnose cytomegalovirus status with high specificity and sensitivity in both the original cohort and the validation cohort. The 87-base-pair reads could not distinguish some IMGT-functional V segments, including TRBV6-2 and TRBV6-3, so those segments were excluded.

The cohort was made up of several hundred healthy bone marrow donors. All cohort members were sampled while nominally healthy, although unrecorded immune exposures were likely present. The donor tested CMV seropositive and was one of the 289 seropositive cohort members. A peripheral blood sample was provided by each donor, and peripheral blood mononuclear cells were used for TCR beta sequencing. The Qiagen DNeasy Blood Extraction Kit was used to extract genomic DNA from the blood cell samples. V is shortened by 5 bases, J by 7 bases, and the region joining them spans 6 bases. CDR1 and CDR2 are drawn from the germline V gene: SNHLY, FYNNEI. Taken from cysteine to phenylalanine, the CDR3 has 11 residues. Only the CDR3 portion is preserved as DNA: 33 bases, with reading frame beginning at the first base. Library method: the immunoSEQ multiplex PCR assay. For the multiplex PCR, a mixture combining 60 forward primers for TCR Vbeta segments and 13 reverse primers for TCR Jbeta segments was used. A multiplex PCR assay on genomic DNA amplified the CDR3 region of rearranged TCR beta genes. On the Illumina HiSeq System, the amplified TCR beta libraries were sequenced as 87-base-pair reads. Under the source paper's analysis protocol: In a later analysis, roughly 80 million unique TCR beta chains were counted across the 690 or so repertoires, and around 10 million of these chains were shared by at least two donors. To remove PCR and sequencing errors, raw reads were error-corrected and collapsed into unique sequences using a nearest-neighbor algorithm that merged closely related sequences. To assign V, D and J gene segments, CDR3 sequences were aligned to IMGT reference sequences. For a sequence to be retained, at least a six-nucleotide match to both a V gene segment and a J gene segment was required. Rearrangements were called productive when the CDR3 lacked stop codons and stayed in frame with V and J; all others were non-productive. Following IMGT convention, CDR3 was defined as the stretch from the second conserved V-encoded cysteine to the conserved J-encoded phenylalanine. Sequences without an unambiguous match to a single V gene segment were excluded from the earlier analysis of 450 to 750 of the donors. An earlier analysis of 587 of the donors classified V segments as functional when productive rearrangements were above 56.7% and as segregating when the standard deviation between donors was above 5%. To diagnose cytomegalovirus status from the catalog of TCR beta chain sequences, a statistical classification framework was built. In a later analysis, TCR nucleotide sequences were compared against IMGT/GENE-DB human TR gene sequences so that V and J genes could be assigned. Using the TCRdist pipeline, a later analysis assigned CDR3 sequences along with most-parsimonious VDJ recombination scenarios. In a later analysis, each TCR beta chain was defined by its CDR3 amino acid sequence together with its V-gene family, and reads without a unique V-gene family were excluded. As a way to deal with suspected cross-contamination and a sequencing artifact, a later analysis dropped 450 to 600 nucleotide sequences that were highly shared and had low generation probability. For each public chain, a later analysis derived a clonal expansion index from normalized ranks of inferred template counts within each repertoire. Generation probabilities in a later analysis came from a VDJ recombination model fitted to out-of-frame rearrangements, and those results were checked against IGoR. In a later analysis, TCR-TCR, TCR-HLA and TCR-CMV co-occurrence was scored with hypergeometric tests, and a repertoire-size bias correction was applied to TCR pairs. In a later analysis, false discovery rates were estimated by permuting HLA or CMV assignments 20 times. In a later analysis, co-occurring TCRs were grouped with DBSCAN, and TCRdist sequence similarity was added when clustering was performed within HLA-allele-positive subsets. Repertoires with fewer than 30,000 or more than 120,000 public chains were left out of co-occurrence clustering, as were four to six repertoires with anomalous nucleotide sharing. TCRdb retrieved this table from immuneACCESS and kept in-frame rearrangements only. Not all clones are present; in checked studies, unresolved V genes account for under half, and no reason is known for the remainder. The DNA gave D and trimming, while V, J and clone size come from that table. The sample table holds approximately 220,000 clones, of which roughly 82% were seen once. The ten biggest clones cover approximately 6.5% of the sample.

Sequenced input: PBMCs. Recombination linked TRBV2 to TRBJ2-1; tentative D gene TRBD2, with 5 bases matching. This receptor was taken from a man aged 40-55 years in good health and CMV-seropositive. The sequence in DNA is TGTGCCAGCAGTACTAGAAATGAGCAGTTCTTC. This gives the protein CASSTRNEQFF. Reference TRBV2 and TRBJ2-1 proteins supply the regions before and after the CDR3; the full variable domain is: EPEVTQTPSHQVTQMGQEVILRCVPISNHLYFYWYRQILGQKVEFLVSFYNNEISEKSEIFDDQFSVERPDGSNFTLKIRSTKLEDSAMYFCASSTRNEQFFGPGTRLTVL.